The rows below give T cell receptor beta chains drawn from one sample of a study of blood T cell repertoires in COVID-19. Generated by immunoSEQ multiplex PCR, the TCRdb table keeps only in-frame clones and is missing some. The sample records about 200,000 clones, approximately 80% being singletons. The sequencing input was peripheral blood. The source of these receptors is a woman older than 75 with acute or convalescent COVID-19. The CDR3 runs from the conserved cysteine through the conserved F or W. The D gene is left open where the match is weak. Clone size, where shown, is once, few, many, or a class for clones that have expanded.

>few|TRBV4-2|TRBD2|TRBJ2-1
CASSPPGLAGDNEQFF
TGTGCCAGCAGCCCCCCGGGGCTAGCGGGGGACAATGAGCAGTTCTTC
>few|TRBV4-1|.|TRBJ1-1
CASSSQGNTEAFF
TGCGCCAGCAGCTCACAGGGGAACACTGAAGCTTTCTTT
>.|TRBV9|TRBD1|TRBJ1-2
CASSGDREYGYTF
TGTGCCAGCAGCGGCGACAGGGAATATGGCTACACCTTC
>.|TRBV6-6|TRBD1|TRBJ1-2
CASSTEGQSYGYTF
TGTGCCAGCAGCACCGAGGGACAGAGCTATGGCTACACCTTC
>.|TRBV15|.|TRBJ1-3
CATSRDRGSGNTIYF
TGTGCCACCAGCAGAGACAGGGGTTCTGGAAACACCATATATTTT
>.|TRBV18|TRBD1|TRBJ1-6
CASSPEEQGGYSPLHF
TGTGCCAGCTCACCAGAGGAGCAGGGGGGATATTCACCCCTCCACTTT
>.|TRBV7-9|.|TRBJ2-3
CASSSNGQRTDTQYF
TGTGCCAGCAGCTCCAATGGACAGAGGACAGATACGCAGTATTTT
>once|TRBV6-1|.|TRBJ2-7
CASSERAVFYEQYF
TGTGCCAGCAGTGAAAGAGCGGTCTTCTACGAGCAGTACTTC
>.|TRBV6-5|.|TRBJ2-1
CASSYRGGNEQFF
TGTGCCAGCAGTTACAGAGGCGGCAATGAGCAGTTCTTC
>.|TRBV3-1/TRBV3-2|.|TRBJ1-6
CASSQGTAINSPLHF
TGTGCCAGCAGCCAAGGGACAGCGATAAATTCACCCCTCCACTTT
>.|TRBV7-3|.|TRBJ2-1
CASSFMGSGVGYNEQFF
TGTGCCAGCAGCTTTATGGGATCGGGAGTTGGGTACAATGAGCAGTTCTTC
>.|TRBV30|.|TRBJ2-1
CAWSVREFEQFF
TGTGCCTGGAGTGTACGGGAGTTTGAGCAGTTCTTC
>.|TRBV12-5|TRBD1|TRBJ1-1
CASGLGGQGNTEAFF
TGTGCTAGTGGTTTGGGGGGACAGGGGAACACTGAAGCTTTCTTT
>few|TRBV29-1|TRBD2|TRBJ2-1
CSVQTSGSYGEQFF
TGCAGCGTACAGACTAGCGGGAGCTACGGTGAGCAGTTCTTC
>.|TRBV10-3|.|TRBJ1-1
CAISETGNTEAFF
TGTGCCATCAGTGAGACAGGGAACACTGAAGCTTTCTTT
>.|TRBV25-1|TRBD2|TRBJ2-1
CASSEFSGSPSYNEQFF
TGTGCCAGCAGTGAGTTTAGCGGGAGTCCCTCCTACAATGAGCAGTTCTTC
>.|TRBV9|TRBD2|TRBJ2-5
CASSASVTSGSQETQYF
TGTGCCAGCAGCGCCAGTGTGACTAGCGGGTCCCAAGAGACCCAGTACTTC
>.|TRBV24-1|.|TRBJ2-1
CATSDGMGAGQVGNEQFF
TGTGCCACCAGTGATGGTATGGGGGCAGGGCAAGTTGGAAATGAGCAGTTCTTC
>.|TRBV4-1|.|TRBJ1-1
CASSSEVGRDTEAFF
TGCGCCAGCAGCTCCGAAGTTGGCCGGGACACTGAAGCTTTCTTT
>few|TRBV4-3|.|TRBJ2-1
CASSQAVSYNEQFF
TGCGCCAGCAGCCAAGCGGTTTCCTACAATGAGCAGTTCTTC
>.|TRBV4-1|TRBD1|TRBJ2-1
CASSPRPTGTETNEQFF
TGCGCCAGCAGCCCCCGTCCAACCGGGACAGAGACGAATGAGCAGTTCTTC
>once|TRBV27|TRBD2|TRBJ2-7
CASSLSWGGSYEQYF
TGTGCCAGCAGTTTATCATGGGGAGGGTCCTACGAGCAGTACTTC
>.|TRBV19|.|TRBJ1-2
CASTPPIRDTPRYTF
TGTGCCAGTACCCCACCGATCCGGGACACCCCTCGCTACACCTTC
>.|TRBV6-2/TRBV6-3|TRBD1|TRBJ2-5
CASSYLSTGVTQYF
TGTGCCAGCAGTTACCTATCGACAGGGGTAACCCAGTACTTC
>few|TRBV18|TRBD2|TRBJ2-7
CASSAGGGSPEQYF
TGTGCCAGCTCCGCCGGCGGGGGGAGCCCCGAGCAGTACTTC
>.|TRBV24-1|TRBD1|TRBJ1-5
CATSGAGGSSSQPQHF
TGTGCCACCAGTGGTGCAGGGGGATCTTCGTCTCAGCCCCAGCATTTT
>.|TRBV27|.|TRBJ1-2
CASSVDGYTF
TGTGCCAGCAGTGTCGATGGCTACACCTTC
>.|TRBV19|TRBD1|TRBJ1-1
CASSGSGGRAEAFF
TGTGCCAGTAGTGGTTCAGGGGGACGGGCTGAAGCTTTCTTT
>.|TRBV19|.|TRBJ1-4
CASSYMGNNEKLFF
TGTGCCAGTAGCTACATGGGCAATAACGAAAAACTGTTTTTT
>.|TRBV7-2|TRBD1|TRBJ2-3
CASSGIGGPDTQYF
TGTGCCAGCAGCGGAATAGGGGGCCCAGATACGCAGTATTTT
>.|TRBV6-2/TRBV6-3|.|TRBJ2-3
CASSPGAREDTQYF
TGTGCCAGCAGCCCTGGGGCCAGAGAAGATACGCAGTATTTT
>few|TRBV21-1|.|TRBJ1-2
CASSKNRGENYGYTF
TGTGCCAGCAGCAAGAACAGGGGCGAGAACTATGGCTACACCTTC
>.|TRBV7-2|TRBD2|TRBJ2-3
CASGGVDTQYF
TGTGCCAGCGGGGGGGTAGATACGCAGTATTTT
>.|TRBV2|.|TRBJ1-2
CASRDNTYGYTF
TGTGCCAGCCGGGACAATACCTATGGCTACACCTTC
>.|TRBV6-4|.|TRBJ2-7
CASSRPGDPTYEQYF
TGTGCCAGCAGCCGCCCAGGGGACCCCACCTACGAGCAGTACTTC
>.|TRBV10-2|.|TRBJ2-1
CASRGTSYNEQFF
TGCGCCAGTCGGGGTACCTCCTACAATGAGCAGTTCTTC
>.|TRBV19|TRBD1|TRBJ1-5
CASSQQGVTDQPQHF
TGTGCCAGTAGCCAGCAGGGGGTTACCGATCAGCCCCAGCATTTT
>.|TRBV14|.|TRBJ1-1
CASSQDLPFTEAFF
TGTGCCAGCAGCCAAGATCTTCCTTTCACTGAAGCTTTCTTT
>.|TRBV2|.|TRBJ1-4
CASRADSPQSEKLFF
TGTGCCAGCAGAGCGGACAGCCCCCAGTCCGAAAAACTGTTTTTT
>.|TRBV28|.|TRBJ1-4
CASTKMGATNEKLFF
TGTGCCAGCACCAAAATGGGCGCAACTAATGAAAAACTGTTTTTT
>.|TRBV5-1|.|TRBJ2-2
CASSPVVERTGELFF
TGCGCCAGCAGCCCGGTGGTGGAGCGTACCGGGGAGCTGTTTTTT
>few|TRBV4-1|TRBD1|TRBJ1-2
CASSPRDSNYGYTF
TGCGCCAGCAGCCCTCGGGACAGTAACTATGGCTACACCTTC
>once|TRBV2|TRBD1|TRBJ1-2
CASSDWDRARGYTF
TGTGCCAGCAGTGATTGGGACAGGGCCAGGGGCTACACCTTC
>.|TRBV30|TRBD1|TRBJ2-2
CAWSVTGGNTGELFF
TGTGCCTGGAGTGTAACAGGGGGAAACACCGGGGAGCTGTTTTTT
>.|TRBV9|.|TRBJ1-6
CASSVPGGSPLHF
TGTGCCAGCAGCGTCCCGGGGGGTTCACCCCTCCACTTT
>.|TRBV4-1|.|TRBJ1-1
CASSKGDRLNTEAFF
TGCGCCAGCAGCAAAGGAGACAGACTGAACACTGAAGCTTTCTTT
>once|TRBV14|TRBD1|TRBJ1-2
CASSLDRVYGYTF
TGTGCCAGCAGCTTGGACAGGGTCTATGGCTACACCTTC
>few|TRBV29-1|.|TRBJ1-1
CSVTPRGNTEAFF
TGCAGCGTTACGCCTCGGGGGAACACTGAAGCTTTCTTT
>.|TRBV5-1|TRBD2|TRBJ2-7
CASSLVPGGAYEQYF
TGCGCCAGCAGCTTGGTCCCGGGGGGAGCCTACGAGCAGTACTTC
>once|TRBV19|.|TRBJ2-7
CASSTAGETELEQYF
TGTGCCAGTAGTACAGCAGGGGAGACCGAGCTCGAGCAGTACTTC
>few|TRBV30|.|TRBJ1-1
CAWSLFPAGTEAFF
TGTGCCTGGTCACTTTTTCCCGCGGGCACTGAAGCTTTCTTT
>.|TRBV7-9|TRBD2|TRBJ2-1
CASSLERTSGGHNEQFF
TGTGCCAGCAGCTTAGAAAGAACTAGCGGGGGCCACAATGAGCAGTTCTTC
>.|TRBV18|.|TRBJ1-2
CASSPSGGHSYGYTF
TGTGCCAGCTCACCAAGCGGAGGGCATTCCTATGGCTACACCTTC
>once|TRBV9|.|TRBJ2-2
CASSVSGTTTGELFF
TGTGCCAGCAGCGTATCCGGGACAACCACCGGGGAGCTGTTTTTT
>.|TRBV7-2|.|TRBJ1-2
CASSLVDYQVNYGYTF
TGTGCCAGCAGCTTAGTAGATTATCAGGTCAACTATGGCTACACCTTC
>.|TRBV6-5|.|TRBJ1-6
CASSYSRGRNSPLHF
TGTGCCAGCAGTTACTCTAGGGGGAGAAATTCACCCCTCCACTTT
>.|TRBV30|.|TRBJ1-2
CAWKGLMGGYTF
TGTGCCTGGAAGGGACTAATGGGTGGCTACACCTTC
>.|TRBV19|TRBD1|TRBJ1-4
CASTPPGQGRTNEKLFF
TGTGCCAGTACCCCCCCGGGACAGGGAAGGACTAATGAAAAACTGTTTTTT
>.|TRBV6-6|TRBD1|TRBJ2-7
CASSRSQGAREQYF
TGTGCCAGCAGTCGATCCCAGGGGGCGCGCGAGCAGTACTTC